Below are 10 T cell receptor beta chains sequenced from a single sample in a study of blood T cells in healthy people across ages. PCR was performed a second time for roughly 7 to 11 cycles using a sample-barcoded 5' primer and a J-beta primer mix. Each CDR3 protein gets one entry after TCRdb re-called the 5' RACE reads with MiXCR. The repertoire holds around 900,000 distinct CDR3 sequences, about 53% seen once, with about a fifth in the top ten. The sequencing sample was made of blood. The receptors shown here come from a woman aged 60 to 75 in good health.

CDR3 sequence: CASSKRLRSGRASYFRQYF. For the CDR3, the DNA is TGTGCCAGCAGCAAACGCCTTCGTAGCGGGAGGGCCTCTTATTTCCGGCAGTACTTC. The rearrangement joins TRBV21-1 to TRBJ2-7; TRBD2, the table's D call, was not compared with the DNA. TRBV21-1 is deemed a pseudogene. CDR3 length: 19 residues.

This clonotype was seen a few times. This rearrangement joins TRBV20-1 to TRBJ2-5; the D gene is possibly TRBD2 (6 bases). Germline CDR1 reads DFQATT; CDR2 reads SNEGSKA (reference sequence). This CDR3 comprises 12 residues. Deletions cut 1 base from V and 4 bases from J, with 7 bases between. This CDR3 is CSARVGGETQYF. The DNA of the CDR3 is TGCAGTGCTAGAGTGGGGGGAGAGACCCAGTACTTC.

The chain combines TRBV11-3 with TRBJ2-5, with unresolved D. The J call is uncertain, as TRBJ2-7 better fits the DNA end. The CDR3 sequence is 14 residues long. Germline V gene data show CDR1 as SGHNT and CDR2 as YENEEA. The CDR3 DNA reads as TGTGCCAGCAGCTTATCAGCGATCGCTGGCGAGCAGTACTTC. Translating gives CASSLSAIAGEQYF.

V is TRBV5-1 and J is TRBJ1-2, with a tentative D call TRBD1 (5 bases). The length of the CDR3 is 13 residues. Germline V CDR1 and CDR2: SGHRS, YFSETQ. V lost 2 bases and J lost 8, with 13 bases in between. Here the CDR3 reads CASSFRGDGGYTF. CDR3 DNA sequence: TGCGCCAGCAGCTTTAGAGGGGACGGAGGCTACACCTTC.

V gene TRBV20-1 combines with J gene TRBJ2-7, with 12 bases aligning to TRBD2. This CDR3 contains 14 residues. J lost 3 bases, V lost 5 bases, and 5 bases had no gene match. CDR1 and CDR2 from the germline V gene are DFQATT and SNEGSKA (reference sequence). CDR3 nucleotides: TGCAGTGCTCGGACTAGCGGGATTCTCTACGAGCAGTACTTC. Amino acids: CSARTSGILYEQYF.

V and J are TRBV19 and TRBJ1-2; 8 nucleotides align to TRBD1. The V and J ends lost 7 bases and 4 bases, in that order; junction bases with no gene match: 11. CDR3 length: 15 residues. CDR1 and CDR2 (germline): LNHDA, SQIVND (reference sequence). The CDR3: CASIPPGGTGYGYTF. Here the CDR3 DNA reads TGTGCCAGTATTCCCCCTGGGGGGACAGGCTATGGCTACACCTTC.

The chain combines TRBV5-6 with TRBJ2-1; either TRBD1 or TRBD2 may fit D (6 bases each). Germline CDR1 SGHDT, CDR2 YYEEEE. V was shortened by 5 bases and J by 2 bases, with 11 bases between the two germline ends. The CDR3 is 14 residues long. CDR3 nucleotides: TGTGCCAGCAGGCCGGGGGCCACCTACAATGAGCAGTTCTTC. It specifies CASRPGATYNEQFF.

The chain has TRBV4-2 and TRBJ2-7, with TRBD1 identical over 10 bases. CDR1 and CDR2 (germline): LGHNA, YNFKEQ. V trimming: 6 bases; J trimming: 1 base; junction bases outside the gene matches: 15. The CDR3 sequence is 18 residues long. CDR3 in DNA: TGTGCCAGCAGTACCCCTTTTTTCGGGACAGGGGAGTCCTACGAGCAGTACTTC. As protein: CASSTPFFGTGESYEQYF.

This clonotype was seen a handful of times. The rearrangement links TRBV12-3 or TRBV12-4 to TRBJ2-7, with 7 positions matching TRBD2. The CDR3 runs 14 residues. V lost 6 bases and J lost 4; bases outside the gene matches: 9. In nucleotides, the CDR3 is TGTGCCAGCAGCCCTAGGACTAGAACGTACGAGCAGTACTTC. It yields the protein CASSPRTRTYEQYF.

The table lists this clonotype with a few counts. The junction shows a germline mismatch at one end, possibly a read error. V gene TRBV4-2 combines with J gene TRBJ2-7, with 7 bases identical to TRBD1. In germline, CDR1 is LGHNA, CDR2 YNFKEQ. The CDR3 runs to 16 residues. CDR3: CASSQGTTGYSYEQYF. DNA of the CDR3: TGTGCCAGCAGCCAAGGGACGACAGGGTACTCCTATGAGCAGTACTTC.